A selection of T cell receptor beta chains follows, all from one sample in a study of OX40 agonist ivuxolimab in advanced cancers. Some clones are missing from TCRdb's copy, which holds only in-frame ones; the method was immunoSEQ multiplex PCR. The table lists fewer than 30,000 clones, 85% of them singletons. The material was CD4+ or CD8+ T cells sorted from blood, obtained in a trial of the OX40 agonist ivuxolimab. Source of these receptors: an adult with an advanced solid tumor such as melanoma, head and neck, liver or kidney cancer. Each CDR3 is given with its conserved first and last residue. D genes are given only for firm matches. A row's size may be missing; if present it is once, few, many or a size class.

J gene	D gene	V gene	clone size	CDR3 protein	CDR3 DNA
TRBJ1-4	-	TRBV6-5	-	CASSWGTDVEKLFF	TGTGCCAGCAGTTGGGGGACGGACGTTGAAAAACTGTTTTTT
TRBJ2-1	-	TRBV4-1	-	CASSQESGDNEQFF	TGCGCCAGCAGCCAAGAGTCGGGCGACAATGAGCAGTTCTTC
TRBJ2-5	-	TRBV27	-	CASSTGPDQETQYF	TGTGCCAGCAGTACCGGGCCCGACCAAGAGACCCAGTACTTC
TRBJ1-5	-	TRBV28	once	CASLMSRTYSNQPQHF	TGTGCCAGCCTGATGTCCCGGACCTATAGCAATCAGCCCCAGCATTTT
TRBJ1-1	-	TRBV18	-	CASSPSGPTEAFF	TGTGCCAGCTCACCATCAGGTCCCACTGAAGCTTTCTTT
TRBJ2-1	-	TRBV19	-	CASRPTDRGGSYNEQFF	TGTGCCAGTAGACCAACAGACAGAGGGGGCTCCTACAATGAGCAGTTCTTC
TRBJ1-1	-	TRBV9	few	CASTGANTEAFF	TGTGCCAGCACGGGGGCGAACACTGAAGCTTTCTTT
TRBJ2-7	-	TRBV19	-	CASSIGSGEVTYEQYF	TGTGCCAGTAGTATAGGCTCGGGGGAAGTCACCTACGAGCAGTACTTC
TRBJ2-5	-	TRBV4-1	-	CASSQGLAIGETQYF	TGCGCCAGCAGCCAAGGGCTAGCGATAGGGGAGACCCAGTACTTC
TRBJ1-4	-	TRBV28	-	CASSDLGDGVANEKLFF	TGTGCCAGCAGTGACCTCGGGGATGGGGTGGCTAATGAAAAACTGTTTTTT
TRBJ1-1	-	TRBV9	once	CASSPPGRGNTEAFF	TGTGCCAGCAGCCCGCCCGGAAGGGGGAACACTGAAGCTTTCTTT
TRBJ2-1	TRBD1	TRBV5-1	-	CASSLTDRAYNEQFF	TGCGCCAGCAGCTTAACGGACAGGGCTTACAATGAGCAGTTCTTC
TRBJ2-7	TRBD2	TRBV5-4	-	CASSQGLAGANEQYF	TGTGCCAGCAGCCAAGGACTAGCGGGGGCCAACGAGCAGTACTTC
TRBJ1-5	-	TRBV30	many	CAWRDRGPNQPQHF	TGTGCCTGGAGGGACCGGGGCCCGAATCAGCCCCAGCATTTT
TRBJ2-4	-	TRBV28	-	CASSAPGVSLTKNIQYF	TGTGCCAGCAGTGCACCGGGTGTATCCTTGACCAAAAACATTCAGTACTTC
TRBJ2-7	-	TRBV11-2	-	CASSSGLNYEQYF	TGTGCCAGCAGCTCCGGACTGAACTACGAGCAGTACTTC
TRBJ1-6	-	TRBV27	few	CASSLLYRDNSPLHF	TGTGCCAGCAGTTTACTATACAGGGATAATTCACCCCTCCACTTT
TRBJ1-2	-	TRBV6-5	once	CASSYGRNGYTF	TGTGCCAGCAGTTACGGGAGGAATGGCTACACCTTC
TRBJ1-4	-	TRBV5-1	-	CASSQHLSWGSGEKLFF	TGCGCCAGCAGCCAACACCTCAGTTGGGGGTCTGGGGAAAAACTGTTTTTT
TRBJ2-3	TRBD2	TRBV4-2	-	CASSQDGPAGGADTQYF	TGTGCCAGCAGCCAGGATGGGCCAGCGGGGGGGGCAGATACGCAGTATTTT
TRBJ1-1	-	TRBV5-1	-	CASTSSMNTEAFF	TGCGCCAGCACAAGCAGCATGAACACTGAAGCTTTCTTT
TRBJ2-1	TRBD2	TRBV5-1	-	CASSDRLAGSYNEQFF	TGCGCCAGCAGCGATAGACTAGCGGGGTCATACAATGAGCAGTTCTTC
TRBJ1-6	-	TRBV7-8	-	CASSFDSYSPLHF	TGTGCCAGCAGCTTTGACAGTTATTCACCCCTCCACTTT
TRBJ2-2	-	TRBV27	-	CASYAGTGELFF	TGTGCCAGCTACGCAGGAACCGGGGAGCTGTTTTTT
TRBJ1-4	-	TRBV28	-	CASSSISGTPTTTNEKLFF	TGTGCCAGCAGTTCCATAAGCGGGACACCGACAACAACTAATGAAAAACTGTTTTTT